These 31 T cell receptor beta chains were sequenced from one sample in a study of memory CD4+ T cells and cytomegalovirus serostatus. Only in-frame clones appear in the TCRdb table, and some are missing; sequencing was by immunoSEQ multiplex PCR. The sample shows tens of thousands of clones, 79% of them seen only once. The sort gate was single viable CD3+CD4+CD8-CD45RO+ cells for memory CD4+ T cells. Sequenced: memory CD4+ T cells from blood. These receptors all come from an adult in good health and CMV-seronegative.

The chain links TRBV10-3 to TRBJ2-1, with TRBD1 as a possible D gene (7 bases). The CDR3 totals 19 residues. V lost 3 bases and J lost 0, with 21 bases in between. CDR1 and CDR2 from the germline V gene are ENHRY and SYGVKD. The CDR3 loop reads CAISDPARTGGDSYNEQFF. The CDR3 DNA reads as TGTGCCATCAGTGACCCAGCCAGGACAGGAGGGGACTCCTACAATGAGCAGTTCTTC.

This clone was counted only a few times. CDR3 protein: CASSDSLGTDTQYF. The CDR3 DNA is TGTGCCAGCAGTGACAGCCTTGGCACAGATACGCAGTATTTT. This rearrangement joins TRBV6-5 to TRBJ2-3; TRBD1 might be the D (5 bases). Per germline, CDR1 MNHEY and CDR2 SVGAGI. V was cut by 5 bases and J by 1 base, with 10 bases left in between. The CDR3 has 14 residues.

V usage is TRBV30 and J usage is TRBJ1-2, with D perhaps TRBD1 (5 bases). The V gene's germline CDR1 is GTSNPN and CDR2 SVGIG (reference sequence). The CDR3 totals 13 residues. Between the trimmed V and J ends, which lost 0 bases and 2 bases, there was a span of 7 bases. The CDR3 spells CAWSVEGNYGYTF. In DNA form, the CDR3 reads TGTGCCTGGAGTGTTGAGGGGAACTATGGCTACACCTTC.

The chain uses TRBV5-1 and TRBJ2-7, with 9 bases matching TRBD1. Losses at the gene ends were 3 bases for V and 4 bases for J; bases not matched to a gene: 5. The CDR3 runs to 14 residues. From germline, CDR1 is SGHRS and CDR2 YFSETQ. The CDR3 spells CASSSPGTGYEQYF. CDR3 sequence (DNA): TGCGCCAGCAGCTCGCCCGGGACAGGGTACGAGCAGTACTTC.

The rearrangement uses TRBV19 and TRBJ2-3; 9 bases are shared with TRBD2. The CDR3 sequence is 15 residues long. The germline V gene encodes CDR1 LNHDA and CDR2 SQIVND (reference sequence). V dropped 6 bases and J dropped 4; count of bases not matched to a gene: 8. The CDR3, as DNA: TGTGCCAGTAGCCGTAGCGGGAGCGAAGCAGATACGCAGTATTTT. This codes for CASSRSGSEADTQYF. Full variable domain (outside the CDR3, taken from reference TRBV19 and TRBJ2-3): DGGITQSPKYLFRKEGQNVTLSCEQNLNHDAMYWYRQDPGQGLRLIYYSQIVNDFQKGDIAEGYSVSREKKESFPLTVTSAQKNPTAFYLCASSRSGSEADTQYFGPGTRLTVL.

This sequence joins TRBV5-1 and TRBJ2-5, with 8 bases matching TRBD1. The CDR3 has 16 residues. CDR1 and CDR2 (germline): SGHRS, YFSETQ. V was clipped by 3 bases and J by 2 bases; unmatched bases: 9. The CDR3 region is CASSSGQGTFQETQYF. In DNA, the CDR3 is TGCGCCAGCAGCTCTGGACAGGGAACTTTTCAAGAGACCCAGTACTTC.

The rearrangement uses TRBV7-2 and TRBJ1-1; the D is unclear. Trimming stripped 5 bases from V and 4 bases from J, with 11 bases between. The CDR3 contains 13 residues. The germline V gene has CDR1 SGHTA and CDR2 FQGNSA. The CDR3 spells CASSLSGITEAFF. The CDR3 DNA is TGTGCCAGCAGCCTCTCAGGTATCACTGAAGCTTTCTTT.

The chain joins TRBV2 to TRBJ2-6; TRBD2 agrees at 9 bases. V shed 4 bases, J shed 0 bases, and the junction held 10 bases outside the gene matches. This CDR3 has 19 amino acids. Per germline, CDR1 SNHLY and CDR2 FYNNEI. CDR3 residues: CASSGLAGHSYSGANVLTF. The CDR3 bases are TGTGCCAGCAGTGGGCTAGCGGGACACTCTTACTCTGGGGCCAACGTCCTGACTTTC.

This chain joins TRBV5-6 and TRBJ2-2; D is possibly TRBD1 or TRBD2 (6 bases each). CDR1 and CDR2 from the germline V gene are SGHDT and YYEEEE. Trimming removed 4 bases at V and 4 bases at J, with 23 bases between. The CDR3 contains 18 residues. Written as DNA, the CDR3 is TGTGCCAGCAGCCCAAACAGAGGTGGGGGGCGCGTCACCGGGGAGCTGTTTTTT. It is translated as CASSPNRGGGRVTGELFF.

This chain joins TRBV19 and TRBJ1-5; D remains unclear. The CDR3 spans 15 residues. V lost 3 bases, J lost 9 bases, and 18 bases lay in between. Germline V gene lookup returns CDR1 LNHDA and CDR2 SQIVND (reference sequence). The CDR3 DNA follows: TGTGCCAGTAGTATGAATGTGGGCAGAATTACGCCCCAGCATTTT. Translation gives CASSMNVGRITPQHF.

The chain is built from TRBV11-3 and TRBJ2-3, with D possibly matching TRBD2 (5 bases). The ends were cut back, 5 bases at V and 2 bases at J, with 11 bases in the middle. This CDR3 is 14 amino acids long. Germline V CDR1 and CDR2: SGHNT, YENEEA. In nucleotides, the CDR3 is TGTGCCAGCAGCGCCGGGGTGGTCACAGATACGCAGTATTTT. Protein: CASSAGVVTDTQYF.

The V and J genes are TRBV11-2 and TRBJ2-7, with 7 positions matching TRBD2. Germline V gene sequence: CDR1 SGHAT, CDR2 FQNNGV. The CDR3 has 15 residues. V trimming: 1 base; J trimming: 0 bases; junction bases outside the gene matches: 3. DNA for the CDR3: TGTGCCAGCAGCTTAGTTCGGACTAGCTCCTACGAGCAGTACTTC. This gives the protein CASSLVRTSSYEQYF.

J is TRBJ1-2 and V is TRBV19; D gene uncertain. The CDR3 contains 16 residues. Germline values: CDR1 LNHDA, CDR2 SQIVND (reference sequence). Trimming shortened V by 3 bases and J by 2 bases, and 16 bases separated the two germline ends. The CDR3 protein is CASSIAVRAKNYGYTF. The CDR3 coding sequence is TGTGCCAGTAGTATCGCCGTACGGGCCAAGAACTATGGCTACACCTTC.

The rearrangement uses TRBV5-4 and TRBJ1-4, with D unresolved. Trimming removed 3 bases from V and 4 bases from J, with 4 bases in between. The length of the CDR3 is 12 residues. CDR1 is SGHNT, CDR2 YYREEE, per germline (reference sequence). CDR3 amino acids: CASSWDNEKLFF. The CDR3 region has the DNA TGTGCCAGCAGCTGGGATAATGAAAAACTGTTTTTT.

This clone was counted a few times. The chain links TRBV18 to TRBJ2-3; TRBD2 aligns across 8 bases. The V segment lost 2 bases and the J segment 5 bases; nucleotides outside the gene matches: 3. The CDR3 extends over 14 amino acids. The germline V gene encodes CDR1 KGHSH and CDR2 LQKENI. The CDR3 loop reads CASSPGTSIDTQYF. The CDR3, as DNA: TGTGCCAGCTCACCAGGGACTAGTATAGATACGCAGTATTTT.

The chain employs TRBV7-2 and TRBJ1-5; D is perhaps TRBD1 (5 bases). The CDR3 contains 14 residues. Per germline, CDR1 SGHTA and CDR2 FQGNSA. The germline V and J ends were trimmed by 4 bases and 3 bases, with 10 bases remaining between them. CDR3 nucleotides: TGTGCCAGCAGCTCCCGGGACCCCAATCAGCCCCAGCATTTT. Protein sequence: CASSSRDPNQPQHF.

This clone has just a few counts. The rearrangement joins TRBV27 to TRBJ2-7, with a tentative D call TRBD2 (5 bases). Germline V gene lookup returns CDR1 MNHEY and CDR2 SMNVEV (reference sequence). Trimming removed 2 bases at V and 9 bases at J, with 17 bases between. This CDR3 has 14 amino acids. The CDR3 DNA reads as TGTGCCAGCAGTTTAGTTCTAGCCGGCCCGCTGCAGTACTTC. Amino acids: CASSLVLAGPLQYF.

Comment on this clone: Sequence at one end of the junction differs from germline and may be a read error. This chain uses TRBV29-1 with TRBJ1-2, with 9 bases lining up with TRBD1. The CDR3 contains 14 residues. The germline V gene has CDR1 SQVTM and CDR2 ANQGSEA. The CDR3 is CNVEEPGQGRGYTF. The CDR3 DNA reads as TGCAACGTTGAAGAACCGGGACAGGGTCGTGGCTACACCTTC. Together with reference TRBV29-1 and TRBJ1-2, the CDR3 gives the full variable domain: SAVISQKPSRDICQRGTSLTIQCQVDSQVTMMFWYRQQPGQSLTLIATANQGSEATYESGFVIDKFPISRPNLTFSTLTVSNMSPEDSSIYLCNVEEPGQGRGYTFGSGTRLTVV.

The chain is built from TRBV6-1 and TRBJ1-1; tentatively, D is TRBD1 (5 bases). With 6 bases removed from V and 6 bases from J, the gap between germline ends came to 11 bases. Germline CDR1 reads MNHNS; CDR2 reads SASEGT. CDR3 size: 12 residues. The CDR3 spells CASSRGRPEAFF. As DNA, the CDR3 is TGTGCCAGCAGCCGGGGACGGCCTGAAGCTTTCTTT.

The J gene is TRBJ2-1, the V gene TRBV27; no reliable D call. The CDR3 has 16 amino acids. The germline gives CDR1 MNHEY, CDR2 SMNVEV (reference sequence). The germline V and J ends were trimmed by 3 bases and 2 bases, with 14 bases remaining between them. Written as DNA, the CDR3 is TGTGCCAGCAGTTTTGGGTCGGTTCTAACCTACAATGAGCAGTTCTTC. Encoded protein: CASSFGSVLTYNEQFF.

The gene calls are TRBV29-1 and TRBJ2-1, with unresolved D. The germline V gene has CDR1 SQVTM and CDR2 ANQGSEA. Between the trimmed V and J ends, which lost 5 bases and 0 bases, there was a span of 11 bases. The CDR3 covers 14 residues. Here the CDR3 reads CSVLHPSSYNEQFF. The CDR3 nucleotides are TGCAGCGTTCTACACCCCTCCTCCTACAATGAGCAGTTCTTC.

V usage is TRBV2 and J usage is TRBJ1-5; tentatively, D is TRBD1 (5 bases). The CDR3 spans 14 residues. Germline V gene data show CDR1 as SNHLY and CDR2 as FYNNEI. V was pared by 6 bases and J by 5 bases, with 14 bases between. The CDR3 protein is CASSGGRADQPQHF. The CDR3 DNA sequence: TGTGCCAGCAGCGGGGGTAGGGCCGATCAGCCCCAGCATTTT.

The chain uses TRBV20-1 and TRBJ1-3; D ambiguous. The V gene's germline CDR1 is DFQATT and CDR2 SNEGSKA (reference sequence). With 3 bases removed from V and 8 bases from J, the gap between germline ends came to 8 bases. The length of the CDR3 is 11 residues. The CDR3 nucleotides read TGCAGTGCTAGGATCCTGGACACCATATATTTT. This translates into CSARILDTIYF.

The CDR3 loop reads CASSVQGPEEKLFF. The CDR3 nucleotides are TGTGCCAGCAGTGTACAGGGCCCTGAGGAAAAACTGTTTTTT. This chain links TRBV2 with TRBJ1-4, with D possibly being TRBD1 (6 bases). Trimming removed 4 bases at V and 8 bases at J, with 14 bases between. The CDR3 is made up of 14 amino acids. The germline V gene encodes CDR1 SNHLY and CDR2 FYNNEI.

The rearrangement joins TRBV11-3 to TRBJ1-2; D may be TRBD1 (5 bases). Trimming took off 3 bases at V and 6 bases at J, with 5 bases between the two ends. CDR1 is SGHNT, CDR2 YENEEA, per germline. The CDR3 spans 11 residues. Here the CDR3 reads CASSLGDGYTF. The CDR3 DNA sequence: TGTGCCAGCAGCTTGGGGGATGGCTACACCTTC.

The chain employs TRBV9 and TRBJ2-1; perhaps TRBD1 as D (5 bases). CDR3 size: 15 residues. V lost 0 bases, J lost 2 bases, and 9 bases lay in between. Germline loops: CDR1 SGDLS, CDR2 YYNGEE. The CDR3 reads CASSVVGETYNEQFF. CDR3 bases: TGTGCCAGCAGCGTAGTAGGGGAAACCTACAATGAGCAGTTCTTC.

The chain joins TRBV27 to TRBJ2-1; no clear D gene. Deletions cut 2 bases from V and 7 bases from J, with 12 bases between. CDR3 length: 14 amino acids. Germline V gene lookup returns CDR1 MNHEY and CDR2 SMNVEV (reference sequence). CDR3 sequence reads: CASSLERVSNEQFF. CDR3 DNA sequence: TGTGCCAGCAGTTTAGAAAGGGTGTCAAATGAGCAGTTCTTC.

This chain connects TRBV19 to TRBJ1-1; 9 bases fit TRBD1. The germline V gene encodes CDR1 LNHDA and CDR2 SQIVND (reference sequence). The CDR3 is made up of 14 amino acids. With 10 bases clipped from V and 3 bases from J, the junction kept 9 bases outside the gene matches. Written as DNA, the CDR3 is TGTGCCAAAAGACAGGGGGGAAGAGACACTGAAGCTTTCTTT. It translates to CAKRQGGRDTEAFF.

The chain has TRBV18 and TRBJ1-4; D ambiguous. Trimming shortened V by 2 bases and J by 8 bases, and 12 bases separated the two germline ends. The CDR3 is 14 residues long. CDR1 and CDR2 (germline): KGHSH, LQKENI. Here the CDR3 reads CASSPAGSREKLFF. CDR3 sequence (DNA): TGTGCCAGCTCACCAGCGGGGTCCAGAGAAAAACTGTTTTTT.

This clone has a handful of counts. CDR3 bases: TGTGCCAGCAGCGTAGCTGAGACTGAAGCTTTCTTT. Amino acid sequence: CASSVAETEAFF. The gene calls are TRBV9 and TRBJ1-1; no reliable D call. Germline values: CDR1 SGDLS, CDR2 YYNGEE. This CDR3 has 12 residues. Trimming shortened V by 0 bases and J by 5 bases, and 5 bases separated the two germline ends.

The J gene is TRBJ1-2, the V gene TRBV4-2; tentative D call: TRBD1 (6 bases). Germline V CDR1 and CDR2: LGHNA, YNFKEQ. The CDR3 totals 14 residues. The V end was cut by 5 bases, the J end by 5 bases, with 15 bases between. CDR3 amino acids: CASSLQGTRYGYTF. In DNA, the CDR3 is TGTGCCAGCAGCTTGCAGGGGACGAGGTATGGCTACACCTTC.